This T cell receptor beta chain was recovered during a study of shared clonotypes between healthy human individuals. V was pared by 5 bases and J by 10 bases, with 18 bases between. The CDR3 is 14 amino acids. The germline CDR1 and CDR2 sequences are LNHNV and YYDKDF (reference sequence). Repertoires were generated with immunoSEQ multiplex PCR, while TCRdb's copy carries only in-frame clones and drops some. The sample yields over 850,000 clones, about 80% seen once. This clone came up a few times. Its antigen remains unidentified. The CD4+ fraction was divided into a CD45RA+ naive subset and a CD45RA-negative memory subset. Study conclusions and caveats: Several donors showed sharing of 4.5% to 6% of naive CD4 clonotypes. When compared with the clonotypes that were shared by all four sorted-subset donors, the non-shared clonotypes turned out to have lower generation probabilities. The study generally estimated greater richness for naive than memory subsets.

V and J are TRBV15 and TRBJ2-1; D is perhaps TRBD1 (6 bases). Sequenced sample: memory CD4+ T cells from PBMCs. Subset of the sample: CD45RA-negative fraction. The receptor's source is a man younger than 35 in good health. Some clones in this sample may be carry-over from other donors' samples. The CDR3 DNA sequence: TGTGCCACCAGCCGTCTTCCCGGGACATTCGAGCAGTTCTTC. The encoded protein is CATSRLPGTFEQFF.